The 9 T cell receptor beta chains below come from one sample, sequenced in a study of T cell responses to AZD1222 COVID-19 vaccine. Sequencing used immunoSEQ multiplex PCR; TCRdb keeps in-frame clones, though not all of them. In the table there are roughly 170,000 clones, 88% of which are singletons. The specimen comprised peripheral blood, sampled on day 0 of AZD1222 vaccination. These receptors all stem from an adult in good health.

The chain is built from TRBV5-6 and TRBJ1-5; 9 bases are shared with TRBD1. V dropped 0 bases and J dropped 0; count of bases not matched to a gene: 10. Looked up from germline, CDR1 is SGHDT and CDR2 is YYEEEE. There are 19 residues in the CDR3. The CDR3 protein is CASSLAKGQGPYSNQPQHF. The CDR3 DNA follows: TGTGCCAGCAGCTTGGCCAAGGGACAGGGCCCTTATAGCAATCAGCCCCAGCATTTT.

The chain uses TRBV12-3 or TRBV12-4 and TRBJ1-2; no firm D call. Trimming removed 6 bases at V and 1 base at J, with 9 bases between. The CDR3 consists of 13 residues. CDR3: CASSLPINYGYTF. The DNA for the CDR3 is TGTGCCAGCAGCTTACCTATTAACTATGGCTACACCTTC.

In its sample, this clone was seen once. The chain couples TRBV6-4 to TRBJ2-1; 11 nucleotides align to TRBD2. The CDR3 loop spans 14 amino acids. Germline V gene sequence: CDR1 MRHNA, CDR2 SNTAGT. V trimming: 2 bases; J trimming: 6 bases; junction bases outside the gene matches: 0. Here the CDR3 reads CASSDLAGGNEQFF. CDR3 sequence (DNA): TGTGCCAGCAGTGACCTAGCGGGGGGCAATGAGCAGTTCTTC.

The genes are TRBV5-4 and TRBJ2-7; D is possibly TRBD1 (6 bases). The V gene's germline CDR1 is SGHNT and CDR2 YYREEE (reference sequence). The CDR3 extends over 14 amino acids. Trimming took 7 bases from V and 3 from J, leaving 17 bases between them. The CDR3 DNA follows: TGTGCCAGCGGGCCAGGGGATCGCGGCTACGAGCAGTACTTC. Translation: CASGPGDRGYEQYF.

CDR3 nucleotide sequence: TGCGCCAGCAGTCAAATCGGGAAAGACAGGGTAGCCAAAAACATTCAGTACTTC. Amino acids: CASSQIGKDRVAKNIQYF. J is TRBJ2-4 and V is TRBV23-1, with 7 bases matching TRBD1. TRBV23-1 is reported as an ORF; its role is uncertain. Unmatched junction bases numbered 10, after V lost 2 bases and J lost 0 bases. There are 18 residues in the CDR3.

V gene TRBV5-1 combines with J gene TRBJ1-5; D is undetermined. The CDR3 runs to 15 residues. Germline V CDR1 and CDR2: SGHRS, YFSETQ. With 6 bases removed from V and 2 bases from J, the gap between germline ends came to 15 bases. The CDR3 DNA reads TGCGCCAGCAACCAGCGACATCTTGGCAATCAGCCCCAGCATTTT. Amino acid sequence: CASNQRHLGNQPQHF.

CDR3 loop: CASSLPPNTEAFF. The CDR3 bases are TGTGCCAGCAGCCTTCCCCCTAACACTGAAGCTTTCTTT. The gene calls are TRBV13 and TRBJ1-1; the D is unclear. Germline V gene data show CDR1 as PRHDT and CDR2 as FYEKMQ (reference sequence). With 5 bases removed from V and 2 bases from J, the gap between germline ends came to 9 bases. This CDR3 is built from 13 residues.

This clone was counted a few times. This sequence joins TRBV7-8 and TRBJ1-2; 7 positions match TRBD1. This CDR3 is 16 amino acids long. With 0 bases clipped from V and 4 bases from J, the junction kept 8 bases outside the gene matches. The germline V gene encodes CDR1 SGHVS and CDR2 FQNEAQ. CDR3 loop: CASSLAVRDSVYGYTF. The CDR3 DNA follows: TGTGCCAGCAGCTTAGCGGTTCGGGACAGCGTCTATGGCTACACCTTC.

CDR3 DNA sequence: TGTGCCAGCAGTTACTCGATGGTCTATTCCTATGGCTACACCTTC. Its translation is CASSYSMVYSYGYTF. The genes are TRBV6-2 or TRBV6-3 and TRBJ1-2, with unresolved D. Looked up from germline, CDR1 is MNHEY and CDR2 is SVGEGT. This CDR3 comprises 15 residues. Trimming pared 0 bases from V and 4 bases from J, leaving 12 bases between.